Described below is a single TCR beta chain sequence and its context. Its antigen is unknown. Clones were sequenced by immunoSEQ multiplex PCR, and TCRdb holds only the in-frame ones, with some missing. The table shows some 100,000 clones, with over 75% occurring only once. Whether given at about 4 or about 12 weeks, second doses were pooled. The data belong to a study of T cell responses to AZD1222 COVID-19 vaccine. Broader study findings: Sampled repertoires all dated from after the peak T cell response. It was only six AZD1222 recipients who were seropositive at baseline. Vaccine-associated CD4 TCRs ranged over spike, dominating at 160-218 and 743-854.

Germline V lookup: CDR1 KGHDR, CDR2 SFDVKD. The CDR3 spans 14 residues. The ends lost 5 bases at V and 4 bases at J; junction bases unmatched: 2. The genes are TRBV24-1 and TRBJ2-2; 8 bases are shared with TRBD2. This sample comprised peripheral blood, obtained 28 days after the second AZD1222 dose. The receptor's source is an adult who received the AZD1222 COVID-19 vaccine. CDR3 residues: CATSGTSGTGELFF. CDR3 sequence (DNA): TGTGCCACCAGTGGAACTAGCGGCACCGGGGAGCTGTTTTTT.